This T cell receptor (beta chain) was obtained from a study of beta chain features in type 1 diabetes. Study overall: Patients were similar to healthy donors in age and gender (as well as in cell yields).

All of the isolated RNA was reverse transcribed, so expressed TCRB transcripts were sequenced. For naive, central memory and regulatory T cell samples, reads averaged around 3.8 million. Sequencing was performed with immunoSEQ multiplex PCR; in TCRdb, only in-frame clones are kept and a portion is missing. The repertoire holds hundreds of thousands of clones, with roughly 16% as singletons. This clone showed up just a few times. Sequencing used naive CD4+ T cells from blood. The receptor comes from a woman aged 18 to 35 in good health.

The CDR3 bases are TGCGCCAGCAGCTTGGAACCCCCAGGGGGAAGTCAGCCCCAGCATTTT. As protein: CASSLEPPGGSQPQHF. The V and J genes are TRBV5-1 and TRBJ1-5; 7 nucleotides agree with TRBD1. This CDR3 region has 16 residues. The germline V gene has CDR1 SGHRS and CDR2 YFSETQ. Germline trimming cut 0 bases from V and 6 bases from J; bases unmatched to any gene: 9.